This T cell receptor (beta chain) was obtained from a study of shared clonotypes between healthy human individuals. In the study overall: CD4 naive cells filled three plates per donor, CD4 memory three, CD8 naive two and CD8 memory one.

Between the trimmed V and J ends, which lost 1 base and 0 bases, there was a span of 7 bases. Per the germline V gene, CDR1 is SGHTA and CDR2 is FQGNSA. This CDR3 region has 15 residues. The study's findings and limits: Non-shared clonotypes showed lower generation probabilities than clonotypes common to all four donors. Having only a few donors restricted how much genetic and exposure-history diversity was captured.

TCRdb keeps only in-frame clones here, not all; method: immunoSEQ multiplex PCR. In the table there are about 1 million clones, around 76% of which are singletons. Points on this clone: Its cognate antigen is unknown.

The chain combines TRBV7-2 with TRBJ1-5; D is unresolved. The sequenced material came from memory CD4+ T cells sorted from blood. Stated subset: CD45RA-negative fraction. The receptor was derived from a man aged 18 to 35 in good health. The CDR3 here is CASSLEPHSNQPQHF. In DNA form, the CDR3 reads TGTGCCAGCAGCTTAGAGCCTCATAGCAATCAGCCCCAGCATTTT.